Listed below are T cell receptor beta chains from one sample, sequenced in a study of graft-versus-host responses after intestinal transplantation. TCRdb keeps only in-frame clones here, not all; method: immunoSEQ multiplex PCR. The table records about 130,000 clones, around 90% of them present only once. For these receptors, no antigen is known. Material: unstimulated CD4+ T cells sorted from spleen or lymph node cells, obtained before intestinal transplant. The receptors shown here come from a human donor who received an intestinal transplant. Both conserved end residues are part of each CDR3. The D gene is left open where the match is weak.

>TRBJ1-2|NA|TRBV6-1
CASSSQGGIYGYTF
>TRBJ2-1|TRBD2|TRBV11-3
CASSVPSGGPINEQFF
>TRBJ2-2|TRBD2|TRBV5-1
CASSFGGSNTGELFF
>TRBJ2-3|TRBD2|TRBV5-4
CASGSGPGLQRDTQYF
>TRBJ2-1|NA|TRBV7-8
CASSLGASVQSEQFF
>TRBJ2-7|TRBD2|TRBV11-2
CASSKRPPGGDAYEQYF
>TRBJ1-2|TRBD1|TRBV2
CASKGGQGAINYGYTF
>TRBJ2-2|TRBD2|TRBV18
CASSSRTSGGAVTGELFF
>TRBJ1-1|NA|TRBV7-8
CASSLVVGLGGTEAFF
>TRBJ2-3|NA|TRBV11-2
CASSLTGKDTQYF
>TRBJ2-1|NA|TRBV21-1
CASTSDDLDSYNEQFF
>TRBJ2-1|NA|TRBV18
CASSPLGRSGRSNEQFF
>TRBJ1-4|NA|TRBV21-1
CASSPSGTGGEKLFF
>TRBJ1-2|TRBD1|TRBV19
CASSGPRGQANYGYTF
>TRBJ1-2|NA|TRBV19
CASSISAGTFYTF
>TRBJ1-5|NA|TRBV30
CAWSARARQPQHF
>TRBJ1-1|NA|TRBV25-1
CASSGRGVGTEAFF
>TRBJ2-7|TRBD2|TRBV5-4
CASSFSGGFYEQYF
>TRBJ2-7|TRBD2|TRBV30
CAWRLAGGYEQYF
>TRBJ2-1|TRBD1|TRBV5-1
CASSLEAGGIYNEQFF
>TRBJ1-3|NA|TRBV11-2
CASSKPGLSSGNTIYF
>TRBJ2-1|NA|TRBV6-1
CASSEGRANEQFF